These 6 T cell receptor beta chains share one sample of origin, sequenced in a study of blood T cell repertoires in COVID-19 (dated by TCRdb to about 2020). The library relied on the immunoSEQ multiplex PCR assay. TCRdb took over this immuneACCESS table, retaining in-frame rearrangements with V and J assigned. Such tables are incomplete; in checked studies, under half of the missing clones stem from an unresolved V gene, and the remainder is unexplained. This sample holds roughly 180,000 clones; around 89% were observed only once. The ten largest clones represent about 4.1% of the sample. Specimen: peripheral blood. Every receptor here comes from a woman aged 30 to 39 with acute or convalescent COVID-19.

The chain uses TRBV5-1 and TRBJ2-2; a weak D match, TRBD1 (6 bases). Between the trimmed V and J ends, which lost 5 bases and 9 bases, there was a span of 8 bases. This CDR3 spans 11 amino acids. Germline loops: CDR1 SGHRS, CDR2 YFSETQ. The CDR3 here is CASRDSRELFF. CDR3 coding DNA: TGCGCCAGCAGGGACAGTCGGGAGCTGTTTTTT.

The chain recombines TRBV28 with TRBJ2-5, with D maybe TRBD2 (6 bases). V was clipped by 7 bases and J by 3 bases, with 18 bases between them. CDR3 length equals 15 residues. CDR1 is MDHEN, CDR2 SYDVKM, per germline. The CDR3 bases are TGTGCCAGCACCACGTGGGGGGACGGAGAAGAGACCCAGTACTTC. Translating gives CASTTWGDGEETQYF.

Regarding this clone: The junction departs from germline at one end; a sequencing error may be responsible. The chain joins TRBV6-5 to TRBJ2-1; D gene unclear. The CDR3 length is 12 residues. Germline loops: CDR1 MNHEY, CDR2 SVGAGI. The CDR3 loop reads CASSYSTAGPVF. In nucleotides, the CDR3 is TGTGCCAGCAGTTACTCTACAGCCGGCCCGGTCTTC.

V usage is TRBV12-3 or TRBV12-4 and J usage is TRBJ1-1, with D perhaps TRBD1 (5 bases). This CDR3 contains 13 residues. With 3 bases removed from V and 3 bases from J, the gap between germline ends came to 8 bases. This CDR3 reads CASSFWGDTEAFF. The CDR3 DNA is TGTGCCAGCAGTTTTTGGGGGGACACTGAAGCTTTCTTT.

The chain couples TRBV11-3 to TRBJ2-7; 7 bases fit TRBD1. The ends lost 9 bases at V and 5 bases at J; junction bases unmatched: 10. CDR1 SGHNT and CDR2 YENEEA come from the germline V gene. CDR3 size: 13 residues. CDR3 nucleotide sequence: TGTGCCAGGAAGAGACAGGGCGAGGACGAGCAGTACTTC. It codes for CARKRQGEDEQYF.

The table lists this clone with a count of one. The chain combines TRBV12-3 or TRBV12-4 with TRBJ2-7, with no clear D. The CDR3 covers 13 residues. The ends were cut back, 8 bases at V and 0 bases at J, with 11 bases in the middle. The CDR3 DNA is TGTGCCAGCGGTAGAACTTTCTCCTACGAGCAGTACTTC. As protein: CASGRTFSYEQYF.